This T cell receptor (beta chain) is from a study of T cell responses to AZD1222 COVID-19 vaccine. Per germline, CDR1 SGHTA and CDR2 FQGTGA. Between the trimmed V and J ends, which lost 6 bases and 5 bases, there was a span of 11 bases. The CDR3 is made up of 13 amino acids. Data came from immunoSEQ multiplex PCR; TCRdb stores just in-frame clones and leaves some out. The top ten hold 26% of the sample, which has around 60,000 clones, roughly four fifths seen once. The sample in question was peripheral blood, obtained 28 days after the second AZD1222 dose. The sequence derives from an adult who received the AZD1222 COVID-19 vaccine. V and J are TRBV7-3 and TRBJ2-1; a weak D match, TRBD1 (6 bases). As DNA, the CDR3 is TGTGCCAGCAGTTACACAGGGAACAATGAGCAGTTCTTC. This sequence encodes CASSYTGNNEQFF.